The 15 T cell receptor beta chains listed next were all sequenced from one sample in a study of blood T cell repertoires in COVID-19. Sequenced by immunoSEQ multiplex PCR; TCRdb stores in-frame clones only, minus some. The sample lists roughly 140,000 clones, around nine tenths seen once, with around 5.4% in the top ten. Sample: peripheral blood. All receptors derive from a human donor in a cohort sampled during active COVID-19.

The sample holds many counts of this clone. This sequence joins TRBV6-4 and TRBJ1-2; TRBD1 matches at 8 bases. V trimming: 0 bases; J trimming: 4 bases; junction bases outside the gene matches: 4. This CDR3 comprises 15 residues. The germline V gene encodes CDR1 MRHNA and CDR2 SNTAGT. The CDR3 loop reads CASSDSGTGGYGYTF. The CDR3 DNA reads TGTGCCAGCAGTGACTCAGGAACAGGGGGCTATGGCTACACCTTC.

V and J are TRBV27 and TRBJ2-1; maybe TRBD1 (5 bases). In germline, CDR1 is MNHEY, CDR2 SMNVEV (reference sequence). Trimming removed 5 bases at V and 4 bases at J, with 15 bases between. The CDR3 is 15 amino acids. DNA of the CDR3: TGTGCCAGCAGTCCCGACAGACCCTCATACAATGAGCAGTTCTTC. Its protein product is CASSPDRPSYNEQFF.

The gene calls are TRBV5-1 and TRBJ2-7, with a weak D call TRBD1 (5 bases). The CDR3 spans 15 residues. Trimming pared 1 base from V and 1 base from J, leaving 12 bases between. Germline V CDR1 and CDR2: SGHRS, YFSETQ. Written as DNA, the CDR3 is TGCGCCAGCAGCTTGAGGCAGGGATCATCCTACGAGCAGTACTTC. Amino acids: CASSLRQGSSYEQYF. Based on the CDR3 plus reference TRBV5-1 and TRBJ2-7, the full variable domain is KAGVTQTPRYLIKTRGQQVTLSCSPISGHRSVSWYQQTPGQGLQFLFEYFSETQRNKGNFPGRFSGRQFSNSRSEMNVSTLELGDSALYLCASSLRQGSSYEQYFGPGTRLTVT.

This chain joins TRBV28 and TRBJ1-6, with 7 bases that match TRBD1. The CDR3 consists of 15 residues. In germline, CDR1 is MDHEN, CDR2 SYDVKM. The V and J ends lost 1 base and 4 bases, in that order; junction bases with no gene match: 1. CDR3 in amino acids: CASSLLDRYNSPLHF. Written as DNA, the CDR3 is TGTGCCAGCAGTTTATTGGACAGGTATAATTCACCCCTCCACTTT.

The chain combines TRBV27 with TRBJ1-6; TRBD1 aligns across 7 bases. Trimming cost V 4 bases and J 7 bases; bases outside gene matches: 7. Per germline, CDR1 MNHEY and CDR2 SMNVEV (reference sequence). This CDR3 comprises 15 residues. The CDR3 DNA sequence: TGTGCCAGCAGTTCTAAGGGGGCATCAAATTCACCCCTCCACTTT. As protein: CASSSKGASNSPLHF.

The V and J genes are TRBV28 and TRBJ1-4; 7 nucleotides agree with TRBD1. Per germline, CDR1 MDHEN and CDR2 SYDVKM. Losses at the gene ends were 6 bases for V and 7 bases for J; bases not matched to a gene: 5. The CDR3 sequence is 13 residues long. DNA for the CDR3: TGTGCCAGCAGAGTTGGGACAGCTGAAAAACTGTTTTTT. Translation: CASRVGTAEKLFF.

V usage is TRBV7-2 and J usage is TRBJ1-2; 7 bases agree with TRBD1. Germline lookup yields CDR1 SGHTA and CDR2 FQGNSA. The CDR3 runs to 19 residues. V shed 5 bases, J shed 4 bases, and the junction held 22 bases outside the gene matches. The CDR3 protein is CASSQNYRGRRTDLYGYTF. In nucleotides, the CDR3 is TGTGCCAGCAGCCAAAACTACAGGGGCCGCCGTACAGATCTCTATGGCTACACCTTC.

This clone was seen only once. CDR3 sequence (DNA): TGTGCCAGCAGTGAGCCGGGTAGGGGTAACTATGGCTACACCTTC. Translation: CASSEPGRGNYGYTF. The rearrangement links TRBV6-1 to TRBJ1-2, with D maybe TRBD1 (5 bases). Trimming shortened V by 3 bases and J by 1 base, and 12 bases separated the two germline ends. Germline CDR1 MNHNS, CDR2 SASEGT. CDR3 size: 15 residues.

This clone was picked up many times. V gene TRBV20-1 combines with J gene TRBJ2-3; 8 bases are shared with TRBD2. The CDR3 totals 13 residues. J gave up 7 bases and V 3 bases, and 6 bases lay outside the gene matches. Germline assignment: CDR1 DFQATT and CDR2 SNEGSKA (reference sequence). The CDR3 sequence: CSASRSGGYTQYF. As DNA, the CDR3 is TGCAGTGCTAGTCGATCGGGAGGGTATACGCAGTATTTT.

The rearrangement uses TRBV5-8 and TRBJ2-1; 12 bases agree with TRBD2. CDR3 length: 16 residues. The J segment lost 7 bases and the V segment lost 4 bases, leaving 9 bases of the junction unmatched. The germline V gene has CDR1 SGHTS and CDR2 YDEGEE. The CDR3 region has the DNA TGTGCCAGCAGCACTGGACTAGCGGGAATCTTAAATGAGCAGTTCTTC. Translating it yields CASSTGLAGILNEQFF.

The V gene is TRBV3-1 (or the pseudogene TRBV3-2), the J gene TRBJ2-3; 11 nucleotides line up with TRBD2. The length of the CDR3 is 16 residues. The V and J ends lost 2 bases and 1 base, in that order; junction bases with no gene match: 2. From germline, CDR1 is LGHDT and CDR2 YNNKEL (reference sequence). CDR3 coding DNA: TGTGCCAGCAGCCAACCACTAGCGGGAGGCACAGATACGCAGTATTTT. Its protein is CASSQPLAGGTDTQYF.

The rearrangement links TRBV7-9 to TRBJ1-2; TRBD1 is a possible D gene (5 bases). Trimming took off 1 base at V and 6 bases at J, with 12 bases between the two ends. In germline, CDR1 is SEHNR, CDR2 FQNEAQ (reference sequence). CDR3 length: 14 amino acids. The CDR3: CASSLGQGYDGYTF. CDR3 bases: TGTGCCAGCAGCTTAGGGCAGGGTTATGATGGCTACACCTTC.

This clone was counted once. The V and J genes are TRBV9 and TRBJ2-1; 7 positions match TRBD2. This CDR3 comprises 15 residues. V was clipped by 0 bases and J by 4 bases; unmatched bases: 4. From germline, CDR1 is SGDLS and CDR2 YYNGEE. The CDR3 protein is CASSVGTSEYNEQFF. The DNA of the CDR3 is TGTGCCAGCAGCGTAGGCACTAGCGAGTACAATGAGCAGTTCTTC.

This clone was recorded once. The gene calls are TRBV11-2 and TRBJ2-1; TRBD2 matches at 8 bases. J lost 9 bases, V lost 4 bases, and 11 bases had no gene match. CDR1 and CDR2 from the germline V gene are SGHAT and FQNNGV. This CDR3 is 15 amino acids long. As DNA, the CDR3 is TGTGCCAGCAGCTACAGAACGGGGGGGCAGGGTGAGCAGTTCTTC. It specifies CASSYRTGGQGEQFF.

CDR3 bases: TGCAGCGTTGACCTCGGACAACTGGGGAATGAAAAACTGTTTTTT. Protein product: CSVDLGQLGNEKLFF. V usage is TRBV29-1 and J usage is TRBJ1-4, with TRBD1 as a possible D gene (5 bases). The CDR3 spans 15 residues. The V end was cut by 3 bases, the J end by 5 bases, with 16 bases between. Germline V gene sequence: CDR1 SQVTM, CDR2 ANQGSEA.